The 14 T cell receptor beta chains below were found in one sample sequenced in a study of cytotoxic CD8 clonotypes in ibrutinib-treated CLL. Repertoires were generated with immunoSEQ multiplex PCR, while TCRdb's copy carries only in-frame clones and drops some. The profile covers a few hundred thousand clones, with about 61% appearing a single time and roughly 6.3% taken by the ten largest. The starting material was PBMCs, obtained after 36 months of ibrutinib treatment. These receptors were taken from a human donor with chronic lymphocytic leukemia.

The chain links TRBV5-1 to TRBJ2-7; D remains unclear. The CDR3 extends over 16 amino acids. V was clipped by 1 base and J by 4 bases, with 18 bases between them. Per germline, CDR1 SGHRS and CDR2 YFSETQ. The CDR3 nucleotides read TGCGCCAGCAGCTTGATCCCCGCTATCCCTGGGTACGAGCAGTACTTC. It yields the protein CASSLIPAIPGYEQYF.

This clone was recorded once. The chain uses TRBV7-9 and TRBJ1-5, with a tentative D call TRBD1 (6 bases). Germline values: CDR1 SEHNR, CDR2 FQNEAQ (reference sequence). Trimming cost V 0 bases and J 6 bases, with 12 bases left between them. CDR3 length: 15 amino acids. CDR3 region: CASSLAGGAGQPQHF. Written as DNA, the CDR3 is TGTGCCAGCAGCTTAGCTGGGGGGGCAGGTCAGCCCCAGCATTTT.

This clone appeared once. The chain joins TRBV29-1 to TRBJ2-2; TRBD1 agrees at 8 bases. The CDR3 has 15 amino acids. Germline V gene sequence: CDR1 SQVTM, CDR2 ANQGSEA. With V trimmed by 3 bases and J by 0 bases, 3 bases remained unmatched. For the CDR3, the DNA is TGCAGCGTTGAGCGGGACAGGACGAACACCGGGGAGCTGTTTTTT. Amino acids: CSVERDRTNTGELFF.

V gene TRBV5-1 combines with J gene TRBJ2-3; 9 nucleotides line up with TRBD2. V shed 1 base and J 0 bases; nucleotides not matched to a gene: 6. The CDR3 extends over 17 amino acids. Germline assignment: CDR1 SGHRS and CDR2 YFSETQ. In DNA, the CDR3 is TGCGCCAGCAGCTTGAAGCGGGGACTAGCAAGCACAGATACGCAGTATTTT. It codes for CASSLKRGLASTDTQYF.

J is TRBJ2-7 and V is TRBV10-3, with 9 bases aligning to TRBD1. The J segment lost 2 bases and the V segment lost 10 bases, leaving 9 bases of the junction unmatched. The germline CDR1 and CDR2 sequences are ENHRY and SYGVKD. CDR3 length equals 14 residues. The chain's CDR3 is CASSGTGSAYEQYF. The CDR3 DNA reads TGTGCCAGCTCCGGGACAGGGTCTGCCTACGAGCAGTACTTC.

The rearrangement joins TRBV6-5 to TRBJ2-1; 7 bases fit TRBD1. Unmatched junction bases numbered 7, after V lost 7 bases and J lost 10 bases. This CDR3 is 12 amino acids long. The V gene's germline CDR1 is MNHEY and CDR2 SVGAGI. This chain's CDR3 is CASTRTGGEQFF. The CDR3 coding sequence is TGTGCCAGCACCAGGACAGGTGGAGAGCAGTTCTTC.

V gene TRBV5-1 combines with J gene TRBJ2-1; 7 bases fit TRBD2. V lost 1 base and J lost 1; bases outside the gene matches: 14. Germline CDR1 is SGHRS and CDR2 is YFSETQ. The CDR3 sequence is 19 residues long. CDR3 sequence reads: CASSLKTSYLRRSYNEQFF. The CDR3 region has the DNA TGCGCCAGCAGCTTGAAGACTAGCTACCTAAGAAGGTCCTACAATGAGCAGTTCTTC.

This chain connects TRBV29-1 to TRBJ1-2; 10 bases align to TRBD1. Germline-derived CDR1 and CDR2 are SQVTM and ANQGSEA. The CDR3 length is 15 residues. J gave up 1 base and V 6 bases, and 8 bases lay outside the gene matches. The CDR3 region has the DNA TGCAGCGTCGCCGCCGGGACAGGGGATAACTATGGCTACACCTTC. It specifies CSVAAGTGDNYGYTF. The full variable domain, with the rest looked up from reference TRBV29-1 and TRBJ1-2, is SAVISQKPSRDICQRGTSLTIQCQVDSQVTMMFWYRQQPGQSLTLIATANQGSEATYESGFVIDKFPISRPNLTFSTLTVSNMSPEDSSIYLCSVAAGTGDNYGYTFGSGTRLTVV.

J is TRBJ2-2 and V is TRBV7-6; D call uncertain. The length of the CDR3 is 14 residues. CDR1 is SGHVS and CDR2 is FNYEAQ in the germline V gene. V shed 0 bases and J shed 2 bases, with 4 bases lying between them. The CDR3 loop reads CASSLALNTGELFF. In DNA, the CDR3 is TGTGCCAGCAGCTTAGCACTAAACACCGGGGAGCTGTTTTTT.

The chain carries TRBV28 and TRBJ2-1; D is uncertain. The length of the CDR3 is 12 residues. Germline V gene lookup returns CDR1 MDHEN and CDR2 SYDVKM. The V and J ends lost 0 bases and 13 bases respectively, with 10 bases between them. CDR3 in DNA: TGTGCCAGCAGTTTATGGGAGACGATACAGTTCTTC. Its protein is CASSLWETIQFF.

J is TRBJ2-7 and V is TRBV18, with 8 bases aligning to TRBD1. Germline lookup yields CDR1 KGHSH and CDR2 LQKENI. Losses at the gene ends were 3 bases for V and 2 bases for J; bases not matched to a gene: 3. This CDR3 spans 14 amino acids. CDR3 amino acids: CASSPRGPPYEQYF. For the CDR3, the DNA is TGTGCCAGCTCACCCAGGGGGCCACCCTACGAGCAGTACTTC.

This chain connects TRBV10-1 to TRBJ1-2; TRBD1 is a possible D gene (6 bases). V gave up 6 bases and J gave up 2 bases, with 10 bases separating them. The CDR3 covers 13 residues. CDR1 and CDR2 from the germline V gene are WNHNN and SYGVQD (reference sequence). CDR3 loop: CASSLQGNYGYTF. DNA of the CDR3: TGCGCCAGCAGCCTACAGGGCAACTATGGCTACACCTTC.

The chain is built from TRBV9 and TRBJ2-3; 8 bases are shared with TRBD2. The CDR3 spans 17 residues. The V segment lost 1 base and the J segment 0 bases; nucleotides outside the gene matches: 7. From germline, CDR1 is SGDLS and CDR2 YYNGEE. CDR3 DNA sequence: TGTGCCAGCAGCGTAAGAGCTAGCGGGTTTAGCACAGATACGCAGTATTTT. Translating gives CASSVRASGFSTDTQYF.

CDR3 nucleotides: TGCAGCGCCCGGGACAGGGTATGGGAGCAGTTCTTC. Protein: CSARDRVWEQFF. This chain joins TRBV29-1 and TRBJ2-1, with 9 bases identical to TRBD1. Germline V gene data show CDR1 as SQVTM and CDR2 as ANQGSEA. This CDR3 has 12 amino acids. Losses at the gene ends were 7 bases for V and 10 bases for J; bases not matched to a gene: 8.